Listed here are 8 T cell receptor beta chains from one sample, sequenced in a study of blood T cell repertoires in COVID-19. The repertoire was sequenced with immunoSEQ multiplex PCR; TCRdb's copy has only in-frame clones and lacks some. The data show 200,000 to 250,000 clones, about 83% seen once. The sample consisted of peripheral blood. These receptors came from a woman in her thirties with COVID-19, enrolled during active disease.

The rearrangement links TRBV20-1 to TRBJ1-1, with a tentative D call TRBD1 (5 bases). V shed 3 bases and J shed 4 bases, with 15 bases lying between them. This CDR3 region has 14 residues. Germline V gene lookup returns CDR1 DFQATT and CDR2 SNEGSKA (reference sequence). CDR3 bases: TGCAGTGCTAGTGAACAGGTCTCGGTCACTGAAGCTTTCTTT. Protein sequence: CSASEQVSVTEAFF.

This clone was seen only once. This rearrangement joins TRBV28 to TRBJ1-2; D not certain. Between the trimmed V and J ends, which lost 6 bases and 0 bases, there was a span of 8 bases. The length of the CDR3 is 13 residues. Germline loops: CDR1 MDHEN, CDR2 SYDVKM. The CDR3 nucleotides read TGTGCCAGCAGCCCCGAGTCTAACTATGGCTACACCTTC. The encoded protein is CASSPESNYGYTF.

This chain links TRBV4-3 with TRBJ1-6; tentative D call: TRBD1 (6 bases). The CDR3 has 15 residues. Trimming stripped 0 bases from V and 8 bases from J, with 11 bases between. Germline V gives CDR1 LGHNA, CDR2 YSLEER. The DNA of the CDR3 is TGCGCCAGCAGCCAAGATAGGGACATATATTCACCCCTCCACTTT. Amino acid sequence: CASSQDRDIYSPLHF.

The genes are TRBV10-3 and TRBJ2-2; 11 bases are a match to TRBD2. The CDR3 covers 15 residues. V gave up 4 bases and J gave up 6 bases; unmatched junction bases: 4. CDR1 ENHRY and CDR2 SYGVKD come from the germline V gene. The CDR3 loop reads CAISGSSGGAGELFF. The CDR3 DNA is TGTGCCATCAGTGGGAGTAGCGGGGGGGCCGGGGAGCTGTTTTTT.

The chain links TRBV6-5 to TRBJ2-3, with TRBD1 matching over 8 bases. This CDR3 has 15 residues. CDR1 is MNHEY and CDR2 is SVGAGI in the germline V gene. The V gene end was trimmed by 6 bases and the J gene end by 3 bases; junction bases not matched to a gene: 8. The CDR3 sequence: CASRGMTGETDTQYF. The CDR3 DNA reads TGTGCCAGCAGAGGAATGACAGGGGAAACAGATACGCAGTATTTT.

This chain links TRBV11-2 with TRBJ2-1; unclear D gene. CDR1 SGHAT and CDR2 FQNNGV come from the germline V gene. V lost 1 base, J lost 4 bases, and 5 bases lay in between. CDR3 length: 13 amino acids. As DNA, the CDR3 is TGTGCCAGCAGCTTAGCCCGGTACAATGAGCAGTTCTTC. This sequence encodes CASSLARYNEQFF.

This clone was counted only a few times. The J gene is TRBJ2-2, the V gene TRBV5-1, with D possibly being TRBD2 (7 bases). This CDR3 comprises 13 residues. CDR1 SGHRS and CDR2 YFSETQ come from the germline V gene. V shed 6 bases and J shed 7 bases, with 13 bases lying between them. The CDR3 DNA is TGCGCCAGCAACTGGGGGGGCGTCGGGGAGCTGTTTTTT. Its translation: CASNWGGVGELFF.

The chain combines TRBV3-1 (or the pseudogene TRBV3-2) with TRBJ2-3, with 7 bases lining up with TRBD2. Trimming cost V 0 bases and J 2 bases; bases outside gene matches: 8. The CDR3 covers 17 residues. Germline V gives CDR1 LGHDT, CDR2 YNNKEL (reference sequence). The CDR3 DNA is TGTGCCAGCAGCCAAGATTACCGCGGGGGTTCCACAGATACGCAGTATTTT. Protein: CASSQDYRGGSTDTQYF.